This T cell receptor beta chain was found in a study of T cells in Graves' hyperthyroidism and ophthalmopathy. This clonotype was observed at least ten times. Clinical symptoms, serum thyroxine and TRAb, thyroid ultrasound and orbital computed tomography were used for the diagnoses. PBMCs were obtained from roughly 10 ml fresh peripheral blood. RNA transcripts were the template for amplifying TCR beta CDR3 regions. In the first-round RT-PCR of the TCR CDR3, the HTBI primer set was used. From the multiplex PCR reads, TCRdb called clonotypes with MiXCR, one entry per CDR3 protein. The sample records about 380,000 distinct CDR3 sequences, about 14% being singletons. V was clipped by 1 base and J by 3 bases, with 8 bases between them. Germline V gives CDR1 SGHTA, CDR2 FQGTGA. The CDR3 runs 14 residues.

The rearrangement joins TRBV7-3 to TRBJ2-3; D not resolved. Sequences were obtained from blood. This receptor was identified in a woman aged 25 to 39 with Graves' ophthalmopathy. In nucleotides, the CDR3 is TGTGCCAGCAGCTTAAACGGTGTTACAGATACGCAGTATTTT. Translating it yields CASSLNGVTDTQYF.